These 10 T cell receptor beta chains originate from one sample sequenced in a study of T cells after yellow fever vaccination (dated by TCRdb to about 2019). Library method: 5' RACE. TCRdb records Illumina NovaSeq 6000 as the sequencer. TCRdb took the public reads, trimmed them with fastp at Q25, ran MiXCR for clone calling and kept in-frame beta chains. Every entry covers one CDR3 protein and lists the most common genes and DNA from its rows. Across this sample there are approximately 15,000 distinct CDR3 sequences, with approximately 6.8% seen only once. In total, the top ten clones hold about 1.5% of the sample. The treatment or condition label here, explained by the study, means: live attenuated yellow fever vaccine strain. The sample was PBMCs, either bulk or a sorted T-cell subset (CD4+, CD8+, memory, or dextramer-sorted; not recorded which), taken on the day of the yellow fever booster vaccination. These receptors were obtained from a young man who received the YFV17D yellow fever vaccine.

The sample holds many counts of this clonotype. The chain recombines TRBV20-1 with TRBJ1-5; 8 nucleotides line up with TRBD1. The CDR3 length is 15 residues. V shed 1 base, J shed 9 bases, and the junction held 11 bases outside the gene matches. The V gene's germline CDR1 is DFQATT and CDR2 SNEGSKA (reference sequence). DNA of the CDR3: TGCAGTGCTAGAGTACAGGGGGATACTGGAGGGCCCCAGCATTTT. It codes for CSARVQGDTGGPQHF.

This clonotype came up many times. The CDR3 loop reads CSAHRGQETQYF. CDR3 DNA: TGCAGTGCTCACAGGGGCCAAGAGACCCAGTACTTC. The chain has TRBV20-1 and TRBJ2-5; 7 bases line up with TRBD1. CDR3 length: 12 amino acids. V shed 5 bases, J shed 1 base, and the junction held 1 base outside the gene matches. The germline V gene has CDR1 DFQATT and CDR2 SNEGSKA (reference sequence).

Within the sample, this clonotype is medium-sized. The chain has TRBV5-5 and TRBJ2-7, with 9 bases fitting TRBD1. The germline V gene encodes CDR1 SGHKS and CDR2 YYEKEE (reference sequence). Trimming cost V 4 bases and J 2 bases; bases outside gene matches: 7. The CDR3 extends over 15 amino acids. The CDR3: CASSPTGGITYEQYF. CDR3 in DNA: TGTGCCAGCAGCCCGACAGGGGGGATCACCTACGAGCAGTACTTC. The full variable domain, with the rest looked up from reference TRBV5-5 and TRBJ2-7, is DAGVTQSPTHLIKTRGQQVTLRCSPISGHKSVSWYQQVLGQGPQFIFQYYEKEERGRGNFPDRFSARQFPNYSSELNVNALLLGDSALYLCASSPTGGITYEQYFGPGTRLTVT.

This clonotype was recorded a few times. The gene calls are TRBV9 and TRBJ1-2, with 7 nucleotides matching TRBD1. Trimming at V came to 1 base and at J to 2 bases, leaving 5 bases not matched to a gene. CDR1 is SGDLS, CDR2 YYNGEE, per germline. This CDR3 contains 15 residues. CDR3 loop: CASSVTGTENYGYTF. The CDR3 DNA reads as TGTGCCAGCAGCGTAACGGGGACAGAGAACTATGGCTACACCTTC.

This clonotype was picked up many times. The J gene is TRBJ1-2, the V gene TRBV20-1, with 7 positions matching TRBD1. The CDR3 loop spans 14 amino acids. Germline trimming cut 2 bases from V and 5 bases from J; bases unmatched to any gene: 8. Per the germline V gene, CDR1 is DFQATT and CDR2 is SNEGSKA (reference sequence). Here the CDR3 reads CSARFPTGNYGYTF. The DNA of the CDR3 is TGCAGTGCTAGATTTCCGACAGGGAATTATGGCTACACCTTC.

This clonotype has ten or more counts. J is TRBJ2-2 and V is TRBV28; 7 nucleotides line up with TRBD2. CDR1 MDHEN and CDR2 SYDVKM come from the germline V gene. V dropped 6 bases and J dropped 0; count of bases not matched to a gene: 4. The CDR3 loop spans 15 amino acids. DNA of the CDR3: TGTGCCAGCAGCCGCACTAGCGCGAACACCGGGGAGCTGTTTTTT. Translating gives CASSRTSANTGELFF.

This clonotype was observed at least ten times. The chain employs TRBV2 and TRBJ2-3; D is ambiguous. Germline V lookup: CDR1 SNHLY, CDR2 FYNNEI. CDR3 length: 11 residues. Trimming stripped 11 bases from V and 5 bases from J, with 11 bases between. CDR3 sequence reads: CARQNGDTQYF. The CDR3 coding sequence is TGTGCCCGCCAGAATGGAGATACGCAGTATTTT.

The chain couples TRBV18 to TRBJ1-1, with TRBD1 matching over 7 bases. The trim removed 7 bases at V and 2 bases at J, leaving 4 bases unmatched. This CDR3 comprises 13 residues. Germline-derived CDR1 and CDR2 are KGHSH and LQKENI. The CDR3 DNA is TGTGCCAGCTTATCAGGGGGAAACACTGAAGCTTTCTTT. Amino acid sequence: CASLSGGNTEAFF.

This clonotype showed up many times. The gene calls are TRBV24-1 and TRBJ2-3; maybe TRBD2 (6 bases). Trimming took 3 bases from V and 4 from J, leaving 22 bases between them. Germline V lookup: CDR1 KGHDR, CDR2 SFDVKD. The CDR3 loop spans 18 amino acids. The CDR3 nucleotides read TGTGCCACCAGTGATAGGGCAGGGAGGAGTGATGAGGCAGATACGCAGTATTTT. It translates to CATSDRAGRSDEADTQYF.

This clonotype was counted many times. The gene calls are TRBV7-3 and TRBJ1-1; D remains unclear. Per germline, CDR1 SGHTA and CDR2 FQGTGA. Trimming stripped 5 bases from V and 7 bases from J, with 14 bases between. The CDR3 spans 13 residues. DNA of the CDR3: TGTGCCAGCAGCCCCCGGGCCCCAAATGAAGCTTTCTTT. Its translation: CASSPRAPNEAFF.